The entry that follows covers one T cell receptor (beta chain) sequence. Its antigen is still unknown. Base quality data are lacking; no much larger clone is found one base away. For sequencing of the TCRbeta CDR3 region, genomic DNA was extracted from the sorted cells. TCRbeta CDR3 regions were sequenced using the immunoSEQ Assay. Not all clones reach the TCRdb copy of this immuneACCESS table, which keeps in-frame sequences only. Checked studies attribute under half of the gap to unresolved V genes and leave the rest unexplained. Recorded for this sample are fewer than 70,000 clones; about 90% of them occurred a single time. 15% to 20% of the sample goes to the ten largest clones. This sample was taken from a study of OX40 agonist ivuxolimab in advanced cancers. Broadly, across the study: The costimulatory receptor OX40 (CD134) was targeted by ivuxolimab, a fully human IgG2 agonistic monoclonal antibody. In the dose-escalation cohort, approximately 82% of patients were male, and the mean age was around 60 years with a range of about 20 to 80. Peripheral TCRbeta sequencing aimed to test whether ivuxolimab altered TCR sequence diversity and caused clonal T-cell expansion. Partial responses were achieved by three dose-escalation patients, of whom one had hepatocellular carcinoma and two had cutaneous melanoma. Intravenous ivuxolimab was administered to patients every 2 weeks at six dose levels: 0.01, 0.1, 0.3, 1.5, 3 and 10 mg/kg. Patients were allowed to have had prior anti-PD-1, anti-PD-L1 or anti-CTLA-4 therapy, and around two fifths of the dose-escalation patients had been treated with checkpoint inhibitors. The paper covers the monotherapy dose-escalation part of the phase I ivuxolimab trial, which included N of about 50 patients. Of the roughly 51 patients in dose escalation, about 20 had hepatocellular carcinoma, about 15 had melanoma, 9 had renal cell carcinoma and 9 had head and neck cancer.

The germline V gene encodes CDR1 MDHEN and CDR2 SYDVKM. The cysteine opens and the phenylalanine closes a CDR3 of 16 amino acids. The CDR3 DNA has 48 bases and is translated from base 1. A distance of 17 bases separates the germline ends of V and J, which lose 4 bases and 4 bases respectively. Study-level results and caveats: After ivuxolimab, more expanded clones were found on average in CD8+ T cells than in CD4+ T cells. Which antigens the clonally expanded peripheral T cells were specific for was not determined. In the 0.1-3.0 mg/kg groups, partial responders had among the lowest normalized peripheral clonal expansion, particularly in CD8+ T cells. At doses from 0.1 to 3.0 mg/kg, clonal expansion was seen in both CD4+ and CD8+ blood T cells between baseline and week 6. Low levels of normalized T-cell clonal expansion were also seen in some patients who did not respond.

Patients with a history of autoimmune disease or receiving systemic immunosuppression were excluded from the trial. Peripheral blood for TCR sequencing was drawn from every dose cohort at baseline, at cycle 4 day 1 and at cycle 7 day 1. The samples were drawn from a first-in-human, open-label, multicenter phase I dose-escalation trial of ivuxolimab. The trial enrolled adults with locally advanced or metastatic head and neck squamous cell, hepatocellular, melanoma or renal cell carcinoma. Before TCR sequencing, CD4+ T cells and CD8+ T cells were sorted from peripheral blood as separate populations. The sample was CD4+ or CD8+ T cells sorted from blood, taken in a trial of the OX40 agonist ivuxolimab. This chain is built from TRBV28 and TRBJ1-3; TRBD1 is a possible D gene, resting on 5 matching bases. The TCR was taken from an adult with an advanced solid tumor such as melanoma, head and neck, liver or kidney cancer. This receptor carries the CDR3 CASSSGSIALGNTIYF. In nucleotide form, the sequence is TGTGCCAGCAGTTCAGGGTCCATTGCCCTCGGAAACACCATATATTTT.